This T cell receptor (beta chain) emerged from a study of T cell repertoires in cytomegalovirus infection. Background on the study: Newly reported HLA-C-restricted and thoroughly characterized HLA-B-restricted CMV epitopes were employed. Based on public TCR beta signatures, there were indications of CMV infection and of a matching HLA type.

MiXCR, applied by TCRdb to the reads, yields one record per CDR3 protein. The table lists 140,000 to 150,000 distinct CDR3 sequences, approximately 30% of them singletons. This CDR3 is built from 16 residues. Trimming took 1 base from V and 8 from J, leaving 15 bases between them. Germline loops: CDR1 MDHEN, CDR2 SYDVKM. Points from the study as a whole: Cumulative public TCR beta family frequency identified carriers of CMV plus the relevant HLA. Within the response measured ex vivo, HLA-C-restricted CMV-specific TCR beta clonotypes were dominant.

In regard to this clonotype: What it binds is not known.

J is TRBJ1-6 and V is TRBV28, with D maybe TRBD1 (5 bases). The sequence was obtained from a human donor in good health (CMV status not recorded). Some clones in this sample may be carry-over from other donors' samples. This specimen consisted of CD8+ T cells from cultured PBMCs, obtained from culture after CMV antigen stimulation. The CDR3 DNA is TGTGCCAGCAGTTTATCGACAGTCCGGCAGGATTCACCCCTCCACTTT. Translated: CASSLSTVRQDSPLHF.